The present T cell receptor beta chain was sequenced within a study of CD8 T cells in Susac syndrome. Study at large: Each patient with Susac syndrome, at the time of blood draw, was therapy-naive, on corticosteroids, or on intravenous immunoglobulin alone. Study conclusions and caveats: Peak Susac CD8+ clonal expansion occurred in TEMRA cells and active patients.

Germline loops: CDR1 SGDLS, CDR2 YYNGEE. The V end was cut by 0 bases, the J end by 8 bases, with 8 bases between. The CDR3 totals 13 residues. Turning to this clonotype: Antigen: not known.

Random hexamers primed reverse transcription of about 0.45 to 1 ug RNA. A multiplex approach, immunoSEQ multiplex PCR, amplified TCR beta CDR3 across 54 Vbeta and 13 Jbeta. TCRdb fed the immunoSEQ multiplex PCR reads into MiXCR, producing one record per CDR3 protein. The table shows 100,000 to 150,000 distinct CDR3 sequences, with around 95% occurring only once. The CD8+ and CD4+ T cells were negatively isolated, with the TEMRA cells enriched by FACS. Specimen: CD8+ T cells from PBMCs. The TCR comes from a human donor with Susac syndrome. This chain uses TRBV9 with TRBJ2-2; no clear D gene. The CDR3 coding sequence is TGTGCCAGCAGCGTAGATGGAAAGGGGGAGCTGTTTTTT. Protein product: CASSVDGKGELFF.